This T cell receptor beta chain was recovered during a study of T cell responses to AZD1222 COVID-19 vaccine. General observations from the study: Mapped onto spike, vaccine-associated CD4 TCRs spanned it and were dominant at 160-218 and 743-854. Clonal diversity was possibly underestimated, and white British individuals and females predominated among donors.

Sequenced by immunoSEQ multiplex PCR; TCRdb stores in-frame clones only, minus some. The sample holds 150,000 to 200,000 clones; 92% are singletons and the top ten take 1% to 1.5%. The V end was cut by 5 bases, the J end by 2 bases, with 3 bases between. The CDR3 is made up of 11 amino acids. Per the germline V gene, CDR1 is SGHTA and CDR2 is FQGNSA. A remark on this clone: Its antigen remains unidentified.

This specimen consisted of peripheral blood, obtained 28 days after the second AZD1222 dose. The receptor was derived from an adult who received the AZD1222 COVID-19 vaccine. The chain couples TRBV7-2 to TRBJ2-5, with D unresolved. CDR3 residues: CASSPQETQYF. CDR3 sequence (DNA): TGTGCCAGCAGCCCTCAAGAGACCCAGTACTTC.